These T cell receptor beta chains were read from a single sample in a study of hypomethylating agent response in myelodysplastic syndrome. The table came from immunoSEQ multiplex PCR; TCRdb's copy has only in-frame clones and leaves some out. The sample has over 3,000 clones, roughly 86% seen once. This specimen consisted of bone marrow, obtained before or after starting hypomethylating agent treatment for myelodysplastic syndrome (not recorded which). The origin of the receptors is a human donor with myelodysplastic syndrome. The CDR3 runs from the conserved cysteine through the conserved F or W. A D gene is named only where the DNA matches it firmly. Clone size, where shown, is once, few, many, or a class for clones that have expanded.

abundance: .; j_gene: TRBJ1-1; d_gene: .; v_gene: TRBV6-1; CDR3nt: TGTGCCAGCAGTGTCTCCATAACCGTGAACACTGAAGCTTTCTTT; CDR3aa: CASSVSITVNTEAFF
abundance: .; j_gene: TRBJ1-1; d_gene: .; v_gene: TRBV5-5; CDR3nt: TGTGCCAGCAGCTTCCACGTACGAACTGAAGCTTTCTTT; CDR3aa: CASSFHVRTEAFF
abundance: .; j_gene: TRBJ1-5; d_gene: .; v_gene: TRBV19; CDR3nt: TGTGCCAGTAGTTCATCTACGAGCAATCAGCCCCAGCATTTT; CDR3aa: CASSSSTSNQPQHF
abundance: .; j_gene: TRBJ2-4; d_gene: .; v_gene: TRBV6-1; CDR3nt: TGTGCCAGCACTCCTAGGGACCGATCCAAAAACATTCAGTACTTC; CDR3aa: CASTPRDRSKNIQYF
abundance: few; j_gene: TRBJ2-5; d_gene: .; v_gene: TRBV28; CDR3nt: TGTGCCAGCAGTTATGGGGGGTCTCAAGAGACCCAGTACTTC; CDR3aa: CASSYGGSQETQYF
abundance: .; j_gene: TRBJ2-3; d_gene: .; v_gene: TRBV5-6; CDR3nt: TGTGCCAGCAGCTCTCCTATGTATGGGGATACGCAGTATTTT; CDR3aa: CASSSPMYGDTQYF
abundance: .; j_gene: TRBJ1-2; d_gene: .; v_gene: TRBV7-9; CDR3nt: TGTGCCAGCAGCGGGACATCCCCGGTGGGCTACACCTTC; CDR3aa: CASSGTSPVGYTF
abundance: .; j_gene: TRBJ2-3; d_gene: .; v_gene: TRBV29-1; CDR3nt: TGCAGCGTTGAAGGGAGGGTTACAGATACGCAGTATTTT; CDR3aa: CSVEGRVTDTQYF
abundance: .; j_gene: TRBJ1-6; d_gene: .; v_gene: TRBV27; CDR3nt: TGTGCCAGCAGTTTAAATGTGTGGGGCAATTCACCCCTCCACTTT; CDR3aa: CASSLNVWGNSPLHF
abundance: .; j_gene: TRBJ2-1; d_gene: .; v_gene: TRBV13; CDR3nt: TGTGCCAGCACCGTGGGTCTCGTCGGGAATGAGCAGTTCTTC; CDR3aa: CASTVGLVGNEQFF
abundance: .; j_gene: TRBJ1-3; d_gene: .; v_gene: TRBV10-3; CDR3nt: TGTGCCATCAGTGAGTCGCGGGATGTCGGAAACACCATATATTTT; CDR3aa: CAISESRDVGNTIYF
abundance: .; j_gene: TRBJ2-1; d_gene: .; v_gene: TRBV10-3; CDR3nt: TGTGCCATCAGTGAGTCGGGACACCTCCTTTCGGAGAATGAGCAGTTCTTC; CDR3aa: CAISESGHLLSENEQFF
abundance: .; j_gene: TRBJ1-5; d_gene: .; v_gene: TRBV5-1; CDR3nt: TGCGCCAGCAGCTTGGAAGGGACCTCTGGACAGCCCCAGCATTTT; CDR3aa: CASSLEGTSGQPQHF
abundance: .; j_gene: TRBJ1-1; d_gene: .; v_gene: TRBV5-1; CDR3nt: TGCGCCAGCAGCCCGGGGGGGGCCCTGCTAGGCACTGAAGCTTTCTTT; CDR3aa: CASSPGGALLGTEAFF
abundance: .; j_gene: TRBJ1-5; d_gene: TRBD1; v_gene: TRBV5-1; CDR3nt: TGCGCCAGCAGCCCGACAGGGCCGGCGGGCAATCAGCCCCAGCATTTT; CDR3aa: CASSPTGPAGNQPQHF
abundance: .; j_gene: TRBJ2-1; d_gene: TRBD2; v_gene: TRBV4-1; CDR3nt: TGCGCCAGCAGCCAATTAGGACTAGTCTCCTACAATGAGCAGTTCTTC; CDR3aa: CASSQLGLVSYNEQFF
abundance: .; j_gene: TRBJ1-4; d_gene: .; v_gene: TRBV27; CDR3nt: TGTGCCAGCAGCTCCCGAGGGGGGCCCACTAATGAAAAACTGTTTTTT; CDR3aa: CASSSRGGPTNEKLFF
abundance: few; j_gene: TRBJ1-5; d_gene: .; v_gene: TRBV28; CDR3nt: TGTGCCAGCAGCAGGGACGTAGTGGCCCAGCATTTT; CDR3aa: CASSRDVVAQHF
abundance: .; j_gene: TRBJ2-1; d_gene: TRBD2; v_gene: TRBV19; CDR3nt: TGTGCCAGTAGTATAGTGCTGGGGGGGGATCAGTTCTTC; CDR3aa: CASSIVLGGDQFF
abundance: .; j_gene: TRBJ2-5; d_gene: TRBD2; v_gene: TRBV19; CDR3nt: TGTGCCAGTAGTCCAGACCGAGCGGGGGGACAAGAGACCCAGTACTTC; CDR3aa: CASSPDRAGGQETQYF
abundance: .; j_gene: TRBJ1-1; d_gene: .; v_gene: TRBV13; CDR3nt: TGTGCCAGCAGCTCGGACATTCCCCAAATGAGGGCTTTCTTT; CDR3aa: CASSSDIPQMRAFF
abundance: .; j_gene: TRBJ2-2; d_gene: TRBD1; v_gene: TRBV5-1; CDR3nt: TGCGCCAGCAGCTTGGACGGGACAGGGGGAGGCAGCACCGGGGAGCTGTTTTTT; CDR3aa: CASSLDGTGGGSTGELFF
abundance: few; j_gene: TRBJ2-1; d_gene: TRBD2; v_gene: TRBV7-3; CDR3nt: TGTGCCAAGAGTAGCCTCATAGCGGGATTGGGGAATGAGCAGTTCTTC; CDR3aa: CAKSSLIAGLGNEQFF
abundance: .; j_gene: TRBJ2-5; d_gene: .; v_gene: TRBV7-3; CDR3nt: TGTGCCAGCAGCTTAACGCCTGTTTCGTTGCAGGGCGAACGGCCCCAGTACTTC; CDR3aa: CASSLTPVSLQGERPQYF
abundance: .; j_gene: TRBJ2-5; d_gene: .; v_gene: TRBV11-2; CDR3nt: TGTGCCAGCAGCTTTGGGGAGACCCAGTACTTC; CDR3aa: CASSFGETQYF
abundance: .; j_gene: TRBJ2-1; d_gene: .; v_gene: TRBV7-3; CDR3nt: TGTGCCAGCAGCTTAGGCGGGTTTAAGGGGGAGCAGTTCTTC; CDR3aa: CASSLGGFKGEQFF
abundance: few; j_gene: TRBJ1-1; d_gene: TRBD1; v_gene: TRBV19; CDR3nt: TGTGCCAGTAGTCTACAGGGGAATGAAGCTTTCTTT; CDR3aa: CASSLQGNEAFF
abundance: .; j_gene: TRBJ1-1; d_gene: .; v_gene: TRBV5-1; CDR3nt: TGCGCCAGCAGCTCGGGACGGCTTAACACTGAAGCTTTCTTT; CDR3aa: CASSSGRLNTEAFF
abundance: once; j_gene: TRBJ1-4; d_gene: TRBD1; v_gene: TRBV28; CDR3nt: TGTGCCAGCGGGGGGGGGACAGCAAATGAAAAACTGTTTTTT; CDR3aa: CASGGGTANEKLFF
abundance: .; j_gene: TRBJ2-3; d_gene: .; v_gene: TRBV28; CDR3nt: TGTGCCAGCAGTTTTTTGGAGCGGAACACAGATACGCAGTATTTT; CDR3aa: CASSFLERNTDTQYF
abundance: .; j_gene: TRBJ2-1; d_gene: .; v_gene: TRBV27; CDR3nt: TGTGCCAGCAGTCTCAGGGGCGACAATGAGCAGTTCTTC; CDR3aa: CASSLRGDNEQFF
abundance: .; j_gene: TRBJ1-2; d_gene: .; v_gene: TRBV5-4; CDR3nt: TGTGCCAGCAGCTTGGGAGGGCAGCTTTCCTATGGCTACACCTTC; CDR3aa: CASSLGGQLSYGYTF
abundance: few; j_gene: TRBJ1-1; d_gene: .; v_gene: TRBV5-3; CDR3nt: TGTGCCAGAAGCTTCGGGGGTTCTGAAGCTTTCTTT; CDR3aa: CARSFGGSEAFF
abundance: .; j_gene: TRBJ1-5; d_gene: TRBD1; v_gene: TRBV5-5; CDR3nt: TGTGCCAGCAGCTTGGAAGGGGGCTTTCAGCCCCAGCATTTT; CDR3aa: CASSLEGGFQPQHF
abundance: .; j_gene: TRBJ2-1; d_gene: TRBD1; v_gene: TRBV6-1; CDR3nt: TGTGCCAGCAGGATGACAGGGGGTCCTGAGCAGTTCTTC; CDR3aa: CASRMTGGPEQFF
abundance: .; j_gene: TRBJ1-2; d_gene: .; v_gene: TRBV19; CDR3nt: TGTGCCAGTAGTAGGGGGTCCTCTCTGGCTGGCTACACCTTC; CDR3aa: CASSRGSSLAGYTF
abundance: .; j_gene: TRBJ1-1; d_gene: .; v_gene: TRBV25-1; CDR3nt: TGTGCCAGCAGTGATCGGGGGGTCCTGAACACTGAAGCTTTCTTT; CDR3aa: CASSDRGVLNTEAFF
abundance: .; j_gene: TRBJ1-6; d_gene: .; v_gene: TRBV5-4; CDR3nt: TGTGCCAGCAGGTGGTACAGGGATAATTCACCCCTCCACTTT; CDR3aa: CASRWYRDNSPLHF
abundance: .; j_gene: TRBJ2-1; d_gene: TRBD1; v_gene: TRBV15; CDR3nt: TGTGCCACCAGCAGTAGGTACAGGGGAAATTTCAATGAGCAGTTCTTC; CDR3aa: CATSSRYRGNFNEQFF
abundance: .; j_gene: TRBJ2-7; d_gene: .; v_gene: TRBV7-3; CDR3nt: TGTGCCAGCAGCCCAGGGCCCCGGGACAAAGGGCACGAGCAGTACTTC; CDR3aa: CASSPGPRDKGHEQYF
abundance: .; j_gene: TRBJ2-7; d_gene: .; v_gene: TRBV18; CDR3nt: TGTGCCAGCTCACCCTTATCCTACGAGCAGTACTTC; CDR3aa: CASSPLSYEQYF
abundance: .; j_gene: TRBJ2-1; d_gene: TRBD2; v_gene: TRBV4-1; CDR3nt: TGCGCCAGCAGCCCGACCGGGACTAGCGGGATCGGCTCCTACAATGAGCAGTTCTTC; CDR3aa: CASSPTGTSGIGSYNEQFF
abundance: once; j_gene: TRBJ2-7; d_gene: .; v_gene: TRBV6-1; CDR3nt: TGTGCCAGCAGAGCAACCGGGACATTCTCGGACGAGCAGTACTTC; CDR3aa: CASRATGTFSDEQYF
abundance: .; j_gene: TRBJ2-1; d_gene: .; v_gene: TRBV6-5; CDR3nt: TGTGCCAGCAGTTACGGGGCAGGATCCTTTATCGGTGAGCAGTTCTTC; CDR3aa: CASSYGAGSFIGEQFF
abundance: .; j_gene: TRBJ2-5; d_gene: .; v_gene: TRBV28; CDR3nt: TGTGCCAGCAGTTTCCCAGGGGGGCAAGAGACCCAGTACTTC; CDR3aa: CASSFPGGQETQYF
abundance: .; j_gene: TRBJ1-2; d_gene: .; v_gene: TRBV18; CDR3nt: TGTGCCAGCTCACGGGGAGAGATGGGTGGCTATGGCTACACCTTC; CDR3aa: CASSRGEMGGYGYTF
abundance: .; j_gene: TRBJ2-2; d_gene: .; v_gene: TRBV5-1; CDR3nt: TGCGCCAGCAGCTTGGTGGGGGGCGCTGGAACCGGGGAGCTGTTTTTT; CDR3aa: CASSLVGGAGTGELFF
abundance: .; j_gene: TRBJ2-5; d_gene: TRBD1; v_gene: TRBV19; CDR3nt: TGTGCCACAAGGGACAGGGACGAGACCCAGTACTTC; CDR3aa: CATRDRDETQYF
abundance: .; j_gene: TRBJ2-7; d_gene: TRBD1; v_gene: TRBV7-6; CDR3nt: TGTGCCAGCAGCGTGGGACAGGGCCCCTACGAGCAGTACTTC; CDR3aa: CASSVGQGPYEQYF
abundance: once; j_gene: TRBJ1-1; d_gene: .; v_gene: TRBV6-1; CDR3nt: TGTGCCAGCATTACAGGGACCACTACAGAAGCTTTCTTT; CDR3aa: CASITGTTTEAFF
abundance: .; j_gene: TRBJ1-5; d_gene: .; v_gene: TRBV5-1; CDR3nt: TGCGCCAGCAGCTTGGGCCCGGCCAGGGAACAGCCCCAGCATTTT; CDR3aa: CASSLGPAREQPQHF
abundance: .; j_gene: TRBJ1-2; d_gene: .; v_gene: TRBV4-2; CDR3nt: TGTGCCAGCAGCCCAGGAGGGCAGGTCGTAAGTGGCTACACCTTC; CDR3aa: CASSPGGQVVSGYTF
abundance: .; j_gene: TRBJ1-3; d_gene: .; v_gene: TRBV5-4; CDR3nt: TGTGCCAGCAGCGTCCGGGACCTAGTAGGGAACACCATATATTTT; CDR3aa: CASSVRDLVGNTIYF